Given below is one T cell receptor (beta chain) in context. This clone was seen once. This clone's antigen is unknown. No per-base quality is available; no much larger clone lies one base away. These data come from a study of blood T cell repertoires in COVID-19 (TCRdb year 2020). Concerning the study at large: Collaborator samples came from the United States, Italy and Spain and covered acute and convalescent phases of COVID-19. The material from the prospective study consisted of cDNA or gDNA derived from T cells, B-cell-depleted T cells, or PBMCs. The dataset comprised deeply sampled blood TCRbeta repertoires from subjects exposed to, actively infected with, or recovered from COVID-19. The repertoires were released in a freely available public database intended as a resource for research on the immune response to SARS-CoV-2. The samples were drawn from the first 160 participants of the ongoing ImmuneRACE study and from roughly 1,300 subjects provided by 6 global collaborators. Sample metadata almost always included a de-identified subject ID, COVID-19 status, age in years and sex. Where available, HLA class I and class II types were obtained from metadata supplied by the sample provider rather than from assay-based typing. Overall results and qualifications from the work: How much clinical and demographic metadata was included differed by source and by participant, and the metadata was provided uncurated.

The immunoSEQ Assay, a bias-controlled multiplex PCR, was used to amplify TCRbeta CDR3 regions from genomic DNA. Per the authors' processing: The number of nucleated cells in each sample was estimated by amplification of reference gene primers within the assay. To quantify the absolute abundance of each unique TCRbeta CDR3 rearrangement, sequence reads were collapsed and filtered. For each sample, productive Simpson clonality was calculated as the square root of Simpson's diversity index over productive rearrangements. In TCRdb, the immuneACCESS table is reduced to in-frame sequences with V and J assigned. These tables do not hold every clone; where another copy was compared, an unresolved V gene accounts for under half, and the others remain unexplained. V and J calls and clone size are copied from that table; D and trimming were computed from the DNA. The sample records roughly 250,000 clones, around 90% of which are singletons. The top ten clones comprise about 4.1% of the sample.

A second Seattle source provided samples from volunteer blood donors who had recovered from COVID-19. Collaborating institutions collected whole blood in K2EDTA tubes following their own protocols. For TCRbeta analysis, collaborators shipped samples as frozen whole blood, isolated PBMCs, or DNA extracted from either of those sample types. The CDR3 measures 14 amino acids from cysteine to phenylalanine. The sequence is cut down to CDR3 DNA, 42 bases in frame from base 1. Relative to germline, V is 6 bases shorter and J is 0 bases shorter, with 12 bases between their ends. Taken from the germline V gene, the CDR1 and CDR2 loops are WSHSY and SAAADI.

The specimen sequenced was peripheral blood. This sequence originates from a man between 60 and 70 years old who had recovered from COVID-19. The V and J segments used are TRBV10-2 and TRBJ2-7; the D gene is possibly TRBD1, with 6 bases matching. The CDR3 sequence is CASSWGLGSYEQYF. DNA sequence: TGCGCCAGCAGCTGGGGGCTGGGCTCCTACGAGCAGTACTTC.